The 22 T cell receptor beta chains below were found in one sample sequenced in a study of blood T cell repertoires in COVID-19 (TCRdb year 2020). To prepare the library, the immunoSEQ multiplex PCR assay was applied. Entries here come from immuneACCESS through TCRdb and include only in-frame sequences with V and J called. Some clones fail to appear in such tables; in the studies checked, an unresolved V gene covers under half of the shortfall, and the cause of the remainder is unknown. The sample table contains 150,000 to 200,000 clones; only one count was recorded for around 82% of them. About 11% of the sample is taken by the ten largest. The sample comprised peripheral blood. The source is a man aged 55 to 70 with active or convalescent COVID-19.

This chain uses TRBV6-6 with TRBJ2-7, with a weak D call TRBD1 (5 bases). V gave up 0 bases and J gave up 5 bases, with 8 bases separating them. This CDR3 spans 13 amino acids. From germline, CDR1 is MNHNY and CDR2 SVGAGI (reference sequence). CDR3 sequence: CASSYSRAHEQYF. DNA of the CDR3: TGTGCCAGCAGTTACTCCAGGGCCCACGAGCAGTACTTC.

V gene TRBV3-1 (or the pseudogene TRBV3-2) combines with J gene TRBJ2-1; 10 bases fit TRBD2. The V gene end was trimmed by 2 bases and the J gene end by 8 bases; junction bases not matched to a gene: 3. This CDR3 contains 14 residues. Germline CDR1 is LGHDT and CDR2 is YNNKEL (reference sequence). Written as DNA, the CDR3 is TGTGCCAGCAGCCAAACAGCGGGAGGGCATGAGCAGTTCTTC. Its translation: CASSQTAGGHEQFF.

The gene calls are TRBV24-1 and TRBJ2-3; 7 bases map to TRBD2. J lost 0 bases, V lost 9 bases, and 2 bases had no gene match. CDR3 length: 13 amino acids. CDR1 and CDR2 from the germline V gene are KGHDR and SFDVKD. The CDR3 DNA is TGTGCCACCGAGCGGGATAGCACAGATACGCAGTATTTT. Translation: CATERDSTDTQYF.

This chain connects TRBV6-4 to TRBJ2-2; D gene uncertain. Germline V lookup: CDR1 MRHNA, CDR2 SNTAGT. The CDR3 is 14 residues long. With 0 bases removed from V and 3 bases from J, the gap between germline ends came to 5 bases. The CDR3 here is CASSDSLDTGELFF. CDR3 nucleotide sequence: TGTGCCAGCAGTGACTCTTTAGACACCGGGGAGCTGTTTTTT.

The V call is TRBV2, the J call TRBJ1-5; D unresolved. CDR1 is SNHLY and CDR2 is FYNNEI in the germline V gene. Trimming left V 4 bases short and J 5 bases short, with 12 bases between. This CDR3 comprises 14 residues. The CDR3 nucleotides are TGTGCCAGCAGTGGGCTAGCGCCCGATCAGCCCCAGCATTTT. Its translation: CASSGLAPDQPQHF.

This clone was observed a few times. The chain couples TRBV12-3 or TRBV12-4 to TRBJ2-2; perhaps TRBD2 as D (5 bases). The CDR3 is 13 residues long. Trimming took 6 bases from V and 8 from J, leaving 13 bases between them. Written as DNA, the CDR3 is TGTGCCAGCAGCCCCTTCCGAGGGGGGGAGCTGTTTTTT. Protein: CASSPFRGGELFF.

The V call is TRBV5-4, the J call TRBJ1-5; a weak D match, TRBD1 (5 bases). Trimming took 4 bases from V and 12 from J, leaving 17 bases between them. The CDR3 is made up of 13 amino acids. The germline V gene has CDR1 SGHNT and CDR2 YYREEE (reference sequence). The CDR3 spells CASSQKPGNFQHF. The CDR3 coding sequence is TGTGCCAGCAGCCAGAAACCAGGGAATTTCCAGCATTTT.

This chain links TRBV19 with TRBJ2-1; TRBD2 might be the D (5 bases). V was clipped by 3 bases and J by 6 bases, with 12 bases between them. Germline V CDR1 and CDR2: LNHDA, SQIVND (reference sequence). This CDR3 is built from 14 residues. In nucleotides, the CDR3 is TGTGCCAGTAGTATTATGGGAGCCCGCAATGAGCAGTTCTTC. It yields the protein CASSIMGARNEQFF.

The CDR3 DNA reads TGCGCCAGCAGCTGGGGGGTGGGGTCTGGGGCCAACGTCCTGACTTTC. Its protein product is CASSWGVGSGANVLTF. This rearrangement joins TRBV4-1 to TRBJ2-6, with a weak D call TRBD2 (6 bases). CDR1 is MGHRA, CDR2 YSYEKL, per germline. The CDR3 is made up of 16 amino acids. The V and J ends lost 5 bases and 1 base respectively, with 12 bases between them.

The chain is built from TRBV5-1 and TRBJ2-5; TRBD2 aligns across 8 bases. In germline, CDR1 is SGHRS, CDR2 YFSETQ. The CDR3 extends over 15 amino acids. V lost 1 base, J lost 3 bases, and 5 bases stayed unmatched. The CDR3 is CASSLTGGREETQYF. In DNA form, the CDR3 reads TGCGCCAGCAGCTTGACGGGGGGGCGTGAAGAGACCCAGTACTTC. Full variable domain (remainder filled in from reference TRBV5-1 and TRBJ2-5): KAGVTQTPRYLIKTRGQQVTLSCSPISGHRSVSWYQQTPGQGLQFLFEYFSETQRNKGNFPGRFSGRQFSNSRSEMNVSTLELGDSALYLCASSLTGGREETQYFGPGTRLLVL.

In regard to this clone: The same CDR3 also results from other DNA sequences found in this sample. This chain joins TRBV7-8 and TRBJ2-3, with 8 bases matching TRBD2. Trimming at V came to 2 bases and at J to 0 bases, leaving 7 bases not matched to a gene. The CDR3 covers 17 residues. CDR1 SGHVS and CDR2 FQNEAQ come from the germline V gene. In DNA form, the CDR3 reads TGTGCCAGCAGCTTATTGGCGGGGGGAACTAGCACAGATACGCAGTATTTT. This encodes CASSLLAGGTSTDTQYF.

V is TRBV4-1 and J is TRBJ2-3, with 7 bases fitting TRBD2. The CDR3 extends over 15 amino acids. CDR1 and CDR2 from the germline V gene are MGHRA and YSYEKL. The V and J ends lost 7 bases and 3 bases, in that order; junction bases with no gene match: 10. CDR3 loop: CASKKALRETDTQYF. CDR3 DNA: TGCGCCAGCAAAAAGGCCCTGCGGGAGACAGATACGCAGTATTTT.

This chain connects TRBV10-3 to TRBJ2-7, with D possibly matching TRBD1 (6 bases). With 10 bases removed from V and 2 bases from J, the gap between germline ends came to 27 bases. The CDR3 runs 17 residues. The V gene's germline CDR1 is ENHRY and CDR2 SYGVKD. CDR3 residues: CATLPSWGQGIPYEQYF. In DNA, the CDR3 is TGTGCCACCCTACCAAGCTGGGGGCAGGGTATCCCCTACGAGCAGTACTTC.

The chain uses TRBV7-2 and TRBJ2-5; 10 nucleotides match TRBD2. The trim removed 4 bases at V and 4 bases at J, leaving 9 bases unmatched. Germline loops: CDR1 SGHTA, CDR2 FQGNSA. The CDR3 consists of 16 residues. Here the CDR3 DNA reads TGTGCCAGCAGCTCAGAAGCCCTAGCGGGAGTAGAGACCCAGTACTTC. Amino acid sequence: CASSSEALAGVETQYF.

V gene TRBV5-1 combines with J gene TRBJ1-3, with D unresolved. V gave up 1 base and J gave up 0 bases, with 8 bases separating them. CDR1 and CDR2 from the germline V gene are SGHRS and YFSETQ. The CDR3 length is 15 residues. CDR3 sequence (DNA): TGCGCCAGCAGCTTGTGGGCCAACTCTGGAAACACCATATATTTT. Its protein is CASSLWANSGNTIYF.

As regards this clone: This CDR3 is also generated by other DNA sequences in the sample. The V call is TRBV2, the J call TRBJ2-7; 11 nucleotides line up with TRBD1. The junction had 1 base not matched to a gene; V was cut back by 6 bases and J by 3 bases. Germline CDR1 reads SNHLY; CDR2 reads FYNNEI. The CDR3 contains 13 residues. CDR3 amino acids: CASSGTGGYEQYF. In DNA form, the CDR3 reads TGTGCCAGCAGCGGGACAGGGGGCTACGAGCAGTACTTC. Combining the CDR3 with reference TRBV2 and TRBJ2-7 gives the whole variable domain EPEVTQTPSHQVTQMGQEVILRCVPISNHLYFYWYRQILGQKVEFLVSFYNNEISEKSEIFDDQFSVERPDGSNFTLKIRSTKLEDSAMYFCASSGTGGYEQYFGPGTRLTVT.

The gene calls are TRBV28 and TRBJ2-1; maybe TRBD2 (7 bases). V gave up 7 bases and J gave up 3 bases, with 19 bases separating them. CDR1 and CDR2 from the germline V gene are MDHEN and SYDVKM. There are 16 residues in the CDR3. CDR3 amino acids: CASTQGSGGGYNEQFF. For the CDR3, the DNA is TGTGCCAGCACCCAGGGGTCCGGCGGGGGCTACAATGAGCAGTTCTTC.

At least ten counts were recorded for this clone. The gene calls are TRBV27 and TRBJ2-7; 11 positions agree with TRBD1. CDR3 length: 15 amino acids. V was pared by 3 bases and J by 2 bases, with 3 bases of the junction left unmatched. Germline lookup yields CDR1 MNHEY and CDR2 SMNVEV (reference sequence). The CDR3 loop reads CASSFSGQGAYEQYF. For the CDR3, the DNA is TGTGCCAGCAGTTTTTCGGGACAGGGGGCCTACGAGCAGTACTTC.

The chain is built from TRBV19 and TRBJ1-5, with 7 bases lining up with TRBD1. The length of the CDR3 is 18 residues. Germline V gives CDR1 LNHDA, CDR2 SQIVND (reference sequence). V shed 8 bases, J shed 0 bases, and the junction held 16 bases outside the gene matches. The CDR3 sequence: CASSTGVITIYSNQPQHF. Here the CDR3 DNA reads TGTGCCAGTTCAACAGGGGTCATAACAATCTATAGCAATCAGCCCCAGCATTTT.

This rearrangement joins TRBV5-5 to TRBJ2-3, with D possibly matching TRBD2 (7 bases). The CDR3 runs 15 residues. Trimming pared 4 bases from V and 4 bases from J, leaving 16 bases between. The germline CDR1 and CDR2 sequences are SGHKS and YYEKEE (reference sequence). The CDR3 bases are TGTGCCAGCAGCCTGAGCGGAGGGGGGGCAGATACGCAGTATTTT. Translating it yields CASSLSGGGADTQYF.

The CDR3 DNA sequence: TGTGCCAGCAAGTCGACAGGGGAATCCTACGAGCAGTACTTC. Translating it yields CASKSTGESYEQYF. J is TRBJ2-7 and V is TRBV6-5, with TRBD1 identical over 8 bases. Per the germline V gene, CDR1 is MNHEY and CDR2 is SVGAGI. With 7 bases clipped from V and 1 base from J, the junction kept 6 bases outside the gene matches. The CDR3 loop spans 14 amino acids.

The chain recombines TRBV6-5 with TRBJ1-3, with 8 bases matching TRBD1. The V gene's germline CDR1 is MNHEY and CDR2 SVGAGI. The length of the CDR3 is 15 residues. V shed 6 bases, J shed 4 bases, and the junction held 8 bases outside the gene matches. CDR3: CASRAPGGSGNTIYF. Written as DNA, the CDR3 is TGTGCCAGCAGGGCACCAGGGGGCTCAGGAAACACCATATATTTT.